Below are 2 T cell receptor beta chains sequenced from a single sample in a study of cytotoxic CD8 clonotypes in ibrutinib-treated CLL. The protocol was immunoSEQ multiplex PCR, while the TCRdb copy is restricted to in-frame clones and leaves out a portion. The table lists fewer than 400,000 clones, approximately 67% of them singletons, with roughly 6.8% in the top ten. The specimen was PBMCs, collected after 36 months of ibrutinib treatment. The receptors stem from a human donor with chronic lymphocytic leukemia.

The rearrangement joins TRBV7-3 to TRBJ2-1, with D uncertain. CDR1 is SGHTA and CDR2 is FQGTGA in the germline V gene. The length of the CDR3 is 15 residues. V lost 4 bases and J lost 4, with 14 bases in between. This chain's CDR3 is CASSSPVGVYNEQFF. CDR3 in DNA: TGTGCCAGCAGCTCCCCGGTTGGAGTTTACAATGAGCAGTTCTTC.

This chain connects TRBV28 to TRBJ2-7; D may be TRBD2 (5 bases). There are 12 residues in the CDR3. The germline gives CDR1 MDHEN, CDR2 SYDVKM. Deletions cut 3 bases from V and 5 bases from J, with 8 bases between. The CDR3 sequence: CASSFSSDEQYF. The CDR3 nucleotides are TGTGCCAGCAGTTTTAGTAGCGACGAGCAGTACTTC.